The clone carrying this T cell receptor (beta chain) was counted a few times. These data originate in a study of T-cell reconstitution after alpha-beta-depleted transplantation in children. Library preparation (for TCRbeta) was performed with unique molecular identifiers. Each CDR3 protein is one row after TCRdb ran MiXCR on the PCR reads. Of a few hundred thousand distinct CDR3 sequences in the sample, about a tenth were seen once. From germline, CDR1 is WSHSY and CDR2 SAAADI. This CDR3 comprises 14 residues. Trimming shortened V by 6 bases and J by 5 bases, and 14 bases separated the two germline ends.

The TCR comes from a human donor who donated a stem cell graft to a child with SCID. This chain joins TRBV10-2 and TRBJ1-5; no clear D gene. Sequences were derived from PBMCs from the stem cell graft donor, sampled from the stem cell graft. CDR3 in DNA: TGCGCCAGCAGGGGAGCCAGACTTGATCAGCCCCAGCATTTT. It yields the protein CASRGARLDQPQHF.